Shown below are 32 T cell receptor beta chains from a single sample sequenced in a study of human T cells and chemical hapten exposure. TCRdb re-analysed the RACE reads in MiXCR, keeping a single row per CDR3 protein. The sample holds about 40,000 distinct CDR3 sequences; approximately 3.5% are singletons and the top ten take less than 8.5%. As to time point: patch test 2, 6 weeks after DPC sensitization. Indicated treatment: therapeutic diphenylcyclopropenone sensitization with weekly scalp DPC. Material: whole blood, obtained in connection with sensitization to the hapten diphenylcyclopropenone (DPC). Receptors originate from a man aged 40-49 years with alopecia areata. Some clones in this sample may be carry-over from other donors' samples.

This clonotype was found many times. The rearrangement uses TRBV4-3 and TRBJ2-1; tentative D call: TRBD1 (5 bases). There are 15 residues in the CDR3. V lost 0 bases to trimming and J lost 6 bases, with 12 bases between them. Germline CDR1 is LGHNA and CDR2 is YSLEER. The CDR3 nucleotides are TGCGCCAGCAGCCAAGACGACAGTTTTGGCAATGAGCAGTTCTTC. Translating it yields CASSQDDSFGNEQFF.

This clonotype was recorded many times. The chain has TRBV6-5 and TRBJ2-5, with D possibly TRBD2 on 6 matching bases. V shed 6 bases and J shed 3 bases, with 14 bases lying between them. Germline loops: CDR1 MNHEY, CDR2 SVGAGI. The CDR3 is made up of 14 amino acids. The CDR3 is CASRSGTRKETQYF. CDR3 coding DNA: TGTGCCAGCAGGTCCGGGACTCGAAAAGAGACCCAGTACTTC.

The CDR3 loop is CASSTPDGLAGAGANVLTF. The CDR3, as DNA: TGTGCCAGCAGCACACCAGACGGACTAGCGGGAGCCGGGGCCAACGTCCTGACTTTC. The chain links TRBV7-8 to TRBJ2-6; TRBD2 aligns across 13 bases. J gave up 4 bases and V 5 bases, and 11 bases lay outside the gene matches. This CDR3 is 19 amino acids long. CDR1 is SGHVS and CDR2 is FQNEAQ in the germline V gene.

This clonotype was counted at least ten times. This chain links TRBV12-3 or TRBV12-4 with TRBJ2-1; the D gene is possibly TRBD1 (7 bases). The length of the CDR3 is 15 residues. V was trimmed by 3 bases and J by 1 base, leaving 10 bases between them. The CDR3 nucleotides read TGTGCCAGCAGTTTCCAGGGGGGATCCTACAATGAGCAGTTCTTC. Amino acids: CASSFQGGSYNEQFF.

This clonotype was counted ten times or more. The chain is built from TRBV27 and TRBJ1-1, with D tentatively TRBD1 (5 bases). Trimming took off 1 base at V and 2 bases at J, with 8 bases between the two ends. Germline CDR1 reads MNHEY; CDR2 reads SMNVEV (reference sequence). This CDR3 contains 14 residues. The CDR3 region has the DNA TGTGCCAGCAGTTTATTAGACAGTAACACTGAAGCTTTCTTT. It is translated as CASSLLDSNTEAFF.

V and J are TRBV27 and TRBJ1-4; tentative D call: TRBD1 (5 bases). V lost 6 bases, J lost 0 bases, and 17 bases lay in between. The CDR3 is made up of 17 amino acids. CDR1 MNHEY and CDR2 SMNVEV come from the germline V gene (reference sequence). CDR3 protein: CASSPHGTAATNEKLFF. In DNA, the CDR3 is TGTGCCAGCAGCCCCCACGGGACGGCTGCAACTAATGAAAAACTGTTTTTT.

In its sample, this clonotype was seen many times. This chain uses TRBV20-1 with TRBJ2-1; 12 nucleotides agree with TRBD2. This CDR3 is built from 15 residues. V gave up 5 bases and J gave up 5 bases; unmatched junction bases: 7. Germline CDR1 is DFQATT and CDR2 is SNEGSKA (reference sequence). CDR3 sequence reads: CSAAGTSGSNNEQFF. CDR3 DNA: TGCAGTGCTGCCGGGACTAGCGGGTCAAACAATGAGCAGTTCTTC.

This clonotype was counted many times. The V gene is TRBV28, the J gene TRBJ1-5, with D possibly being TRBD1 (5 bases). In germline, CDR1 is MDHEN, CDR2 SYDVKM. V gave up 6 bases and J gave up 2 bases, with 11 bases separating them. The CDR3 consists of 14 residues. CDR3 sequence (DNA): TGTGCCAGCAGGACTGGGGCCCGCAATCAGCCCCAGCATTTT. Its protein is CASRTGARNQPQHF.

This clonotype has a count of ten or more. This chain uses TRBV18 with TRBJ2-6; the D is unclear. V was cut by 4 bases and J by 0 bases, with 7 bases left in between. Germline V gene data show CDR1 as KGHSH and CDR2 as LQKENI. The CDR3 has 15 residues. In DNA, the CDR3 is TGTGCCAGCTCACAGGGAAGCTCTGGGGCCAACGTCCTGACTTTC. Translated, it gives CASSQGSSGANVLTF.

In this sample, this clonotype turned up many times. The genes are TRBV10-3 and TRBJ2-5; D is ambiguous. V was trimmed by 4 bases and J by 2 bases, leaving 8 bases between them. The CDR3 sequence is 13 residues long. Germline CDR1 and CDR2: ENHRY and SYGVKD. The CDR3 DNA sequence: TGTGCCATCAGTGTCGGGTTTCAAGAGACCCAGTACTTC. Its protein is CAISVGFQETQYF.

This clonotype was counted many times. The rearrangement joins TRBV12-3 or TRBV12-4 to TRBJ1-5; the D is unclear. Trimming shortened V by 5 bases and J by 6 bases, and 17 bases separated the two germline ends. The length of the CDR3 is 15 residues. CDR3 sequence (DNA): TGTGCCAGCAGTCCCGGGCCGGAGCGAGGTCAGCCCCAGCATTTT. Amino acids: CASSPGPERGQPQHF.

This clonotype has at least ten counts. V usage is TRBV6-5 and J usage is TRBJ1-1, with D possibly matching TRBD1 (5 bases). This CDR3 comprises 13 residues. Between the trimmed V and J ends, which lost 7 bases and 1 base, there was a span of 10 bases. Germline V CDR1 and CDR2: MNHEY, SVGAGI. The CDR3 spells CASTRTSNTEAFF. In nucleotides, the CDR3 is TGTGCCAGCACTAGGACATCGAACACTGAAGCTTTCTTT.

This clonotype has a count of ten or more. The genes are TRBV19 and TRBJ2-3, with D possibly matching TRBD1 (6 bases). V was clipped by 6 bases and J by 3 bases, with 10 bases between them. Germline lookup yields CDR1 LNHDA and CDR2 SQIVND (reference sequence). The CDR3 has 13 amino acids. The CDR3 coding sequence is TGTGCCAGTAGACAGGGTGGAACAGATACGCAGTATTTT. Protein: CASRQGGTDTQYF.

At least ten counts were recorded for this clonotype. The rearrangement uses TRBV2 and TRBJ2-1; 10 nucleotides align to TRBD2. This CDR3 has 13 amino acids. Germline V gives CDR1 SNHLY, CDR2 FYNNEI. V shed 8 bases and J 3 bases; nucleotides not matched to a gene: 1. The CDR3 protein is CASLAGGYNEQFF. In DNA form, the CDR3 reads TGTGCCAGCTTAGCGGGAGGCTACAATGAGCAGTTCTTC.

The CDR3 DNA is TGTGCCAGCAGCTTGGTAGACAGGGTAGGGTCCTACGAGCAGTACTTC. It codes for CASSLVDRVGSYEQYF. This chain joins TRBV7-2 and TRBJ2-7; TRBD1 matches 7 bases. The germline V gene encodes CDR1 SGHTA and CDR2 FQGNSA. This CDR3 region has 16 residues. With V trimmed by 3 bases and J by 1 base, 9 bases remained unmatched. The whole variable domain, remainder taken from reference TRBV7-2 and TRBJ2-7, is GAGVSQSPSNKVTEKGKDVELRCDPISGHTALYWYRQSLGQGLEFLIYFQGNSAPDKSGLPSDRFSAERTGGSVSTLTIQRTQQEDSAVYLCASSLVDRVGSYEQYFGPGTRLTVT.

This clonotype was seen ten or more times. This chain joins TRBV5-1 and TRBJ2-2, with TRBD2 as a possible D gene (5 bases). This CDR3 is 14 amino acids long. Germline V gene lookup returns CDR1 SGHRS and CDR2 YFSETQ. V gave up 5 bases and J gave up 2 bases, with 10 bases separating them. CDR3 sequence (DNA): TGCGCCAGCAGATCTAGCAGTAACACCGGGGAGCTGTTTTTT. It translates to CASRSSSNTGELFF.

This clonotype was recorded at least ten times. The chain links TRBV12-3 or TRBV12-4 to TRBJ2-6; 9 nucleotides agree with TRBD1. CDR3 length: 19 residues. The V gene end was trimmed by 4 bases and the J gene end by 0 bases; junction bases not matched to a gene: 10. The DNA of the CDR3 is TGTGCCAGCAGTTGGAGACCGGGACAGGGTTCCTCTGGGGCCAACGTCCTGACTTTC. Amino acid sequence: CASSWRPGQGSSGANVLTF.

The table lists this clonotype with many counts. This chain links TRBV24-1 with TRBJ2-2; TRBD1 or TRBD2 may be the D gene (5 bases each). Germline loops: CDR1 KGHDR, CDR2 SFDVKD. The CDR3 is 11 residues long. The CDR3 loop reads CATRGSGELFF. In nucleotides, the CDR3 is TGTGCTACTAGGGGTTCCGGGGAGCTGTTTTTT.

This clonotype was seen many times. V usage is TRBV6-5 and J usage is TRBJ1-5; D uncertain. The germline V gene has CDR1 MNHEY and CDR2 SVGAGI. The CDR3 is 15 amino acids. V gave up 0 bases and J gave up 0 bases, with 6 bases separating them. The DNA for the CDR3 is TGTGCCAGCAGTTACTCGGGGTCTAGCAATCAGCCCCAGCATTTT. It is translated as CASSYSGSSNQPQHF.

Many counts were recorded for this clonotype. The chain is built from TRBV10-2 and TRBJ1-5; no clear D gene. V was clipped by 0 bases and J by 3 bases, with 6 bases between them. Germline loops: CDR1 WSHSY, CDR2 SAAADI. The CDR3 contains 14 residues. This CDR3 reads CASSESHYNQPQHF. The DNA of the CDR3 is TGCGCCAGCAGTGAGTCTCATTACAATCAGCCCCAGCATTTT.

This clonotype was counted a few times. This sequence joins TRBV20-1 and TRBJ2-3, with TRBD2 matching 9 bases. Germline V gene data show CDR1 as DFQATT and CDR2 as SNEGSKA (reference sequence). V shed 3 bases and J 5 bases; nucleotides not matched to a gene: 9. CDR3 length: 15 residues. CDR3 residues: CSASGAGGLGDTQYF. The CDR3 region has the DNA TGCAGTGCTAGTGGGGCGGGAGGGCTGGGAGATACGCAGTATTTT.

The table lists this clonotype with many counts. The gene calls are TRBV4-3 and TRBJ2-5, with 7 positions matching TRBD2. V dropped 4 bases and J dropped 14; count of bases not matched to a gene: 13. This CDR3 spans 13 amino acids. The germline V gene encodes CDR1 LGHNA and CDR2 YSLEER. The CDR3 reads CASSPRWGEGPYF. DNA of the CDR3: TGCGCCAGCAGCCCCCGCTGGGGGGAGGGCCCTTACTTC.

The table lists this clonotype with many counts. With a much larger clone just one base away, this may be a read error. The gene calls are TRBV7-3 and TRBJ2-1; D unclear. This CDR3 is built from 15 residues. Germline V gene sequence: CDR1 SGHTA, CDR2 FQGTGA. Between the trimmed V and J ends, which lost 2 bases and 0 bases, there was a span of 8 bases. CDR3 sequence: CASSLAASSYNEQFF. In DNA form, the CDR3 reads TGTGCCAGCAGCTTAGCGGCTAGCTCCTACAATGAGCAGTTCTTC.

This clonotype has a count of ten or more. This chain links TRBV7-2 with TRBJ2-3; 8 positions agree with TRBD2. The CDR3 has 20 amino acids. Looked up from germline, CDR1 is SGHTA and CDR2 is FQGNSA. The V and J ends lost 3 bases and 0 bases, in that order; junction bases with no gene match: 17. CDR3 DNA sequence: TGTGCCAGCAGCTTTACCGGGACTAGGGTAACCGCGGGCAGCACAGATACGCAGTATTTT. Translation gives CASSFTGTRVTAGSTDTQYF.

This clonotype has ten or more counts. This sequence joins TRBV5-1 and TRBJ1-5, with D possibly TRBD1 on 6 matching bases. The CDR3 is 17 residues long. V gave up 4 bases and J gave up 0 bases, with 17 bases separating them. The V gene's germline CDR1 is SGHRS and CDR2 YFSETQ. This CDR3 reads CASSPGATGTSNQPQHF. The DNA for the CDR3 is TGCGCCAGCAGCCCCGGAGCGACAGGCACTAGCAATCAGCCCCAGCATTTT.

This clonotype occurred many times. This chain links TRBV6-5 with TRBJ1-4; D is perhaps TRBD1 (5 bases). Germline V gene data show CDR1 as MNHEY and CDR2 as SVGAGI. Trimming left V 1 base short and J 7 bases short, with 19 bases between. The CDR3 extends over 17 amino acids. CDR3 nucleotides: TGTGCCAGCAGTTACTTTTCCGCAGGGAACACAGGTGAAAAACTGTTTTTT. Translating gives CASSYFSAGNTGEKLFF.

This clonotype was counted between two and nine times. V is TRBV10-3 and J is TRBJ1-2; the match to TRBD1 covers 11 bases. The V gene end was trimmed by 10 bases and the J gene end by 8 bases; junction bases not matched to a gene: 18. Germline V CDR1 and CDR2: ENHRY, SYGVKD. The CDR3 extends over 16 amino acids. CDR3: CATSPLGQGASEGYTF. CDR3 in DNA: TGTGCCACCAGCCCTCTCGGACAGGGGGCATCGGAAGGCTACACCTTC.

This clonotype was counted at least ten times. The V call is TRBV10-3, the J call TRBJ2-7, with a tentative D call TRBD1 (5 bases). V lost 0 bases and J lost 2, with 8 bases in between. CDR3 length: 14 amino acids. Looked up from germline, CDR1 is ENHRY and CDR2 is SYGVKD. The CDR3 reads CAISESDSTYEQYF. The CDR3 DNA sequence: TGTGCCATCAGTGAGTCCGACAGTACCTACGAGCAGTACTTC.

This clonotype was seen many times. The chain employs TRBV9 and TRBJ2-1; D may be TRBD2 (6 bases). This CDR3 is built from 17 residues. Germline values: CDR1 SGDLS, CDR2 YYNGEE. Trimming removed 0 bases at V and 0 bases at J, with 13 bases between. CDR3 amino acids: CASSVEVAASSYNEQFF. The CDR3 coding sequence is TGTGCCAGCAGCGTAGAGGTAGCGGCAAGCTCCTACAATGAGCAGTTCTTC.

A few counts support this clonotype. The gene calls are TRBV11-2 and TRBJ2-1; 12 nucleotides agree with TRBD2. Trimming cost V 0 bases and J 5 bases; bases outside gene matches: 5. The length of the CDR3 is 17 residues. Germline lookup yields CDR1 SGHAT and CDR2 FQNNGV. The CDR3, as DNA: TGTGCCAGCAGCTTAGATGCTTGGACTAGCGGGAACAATGAGCAGTTCTTC. Translation: CASSLDAWTSGNNEQFF.

This clonotype has at least ten counts. The chain links TRBV10-3 to TRBJ2-4; 11 nucleotides match TRBD1. V shed 6 bases and J 6 bases; nucleotides not matched to a gene: 4. This CDR3 comprises 14 residues. Looked up from germline, CDR1 is ENHRY and CDR2 is SYGVKD. The CDR3 is CAISGQGAGNIQYF. CDR3 sequence (DNA): TGTGCCATCAGCGGACAGGGGGCTGGAAACATTCAGTACTTC.

As to this clonotype: A single base separates this from a much larger clone, so it may be a read error. V gene TRBV11-1 combines with J gene TRBJ2-1, with 13 bases lining up with TRBD2. V shed 5 bases and J 9 bases; nucleotides not matched to a gene: 10. CDR1 and CDR2 (germline): SGHAT, FQDESV (reference sequence). This CDR3 contains 16 residues. The CDR3 region is CASSPRTSGSFGEQFF. The CDR3 DNA follows: TGTGCCAGCAGCCCCCGGACTAGCGGGAGTTTTGGTGAGCAGTTCTTC.